This T cell receptor beta chain was sequenced for a study of early T cells in non-severe SARS-CoV-2 infection (dated by TCRdb to about 2021). General notes on the study: TCR sequencing used bulk RNA from unsorted whole blood, so alpha and beta chains could not be paired. What the study reported, not specific to this receptor: VDJdb matching was skewed toward anti-spike CD8 responses and likely underestimated virus-specific expansions, missing private and CD4 specificities.

CDR1 and CDR2, per the germline V gene (reference sequence), are GTSNPN and SVGIG. Germline trimming amounts to 6 bases on V and 1 base on J, with 18 as the count of junction bases outside the gene matches. From the cysteine through the phenylalanine, the CDR3 covers 19 amino acids. Only the CDR3 DNA is retained, 57 bases long and in frame from the first base. This clonotype showed up many times. Its binding antigen is unknown. No per-base quality is available; no much larger clone lies one base away. A case-control design nested within a healthcare worker cohort in London, UK, was used, with weekly nasopharyngeal swab PCR tests and blood sampling performed. Healthcare workers were enrolled in the week of the UK lockdown, from 23 to 31 March 2020, and were followed every week for up to 16 weeks. The library was prepared using 5' RACE. The data were produced on a NextSeq 500. To correct for sequencing error and PCR bias, the TCR library protocol tagged individual cDNA molecules with unique molecular identifiers. Both TCR alpha and beta chains were sequenced, and tight co-correlation was observed between alpha and beta sequence abundances in each sample. The original methods were these. Decombinator V4 was used to perform V gene, J gene and CDR3 annotation of TCR sequences. Expanded TCRs were defined as changing significantly between any two time points under a Poisson model with p below 0.0001. TCR abundances were normalised to the total number of TCRs sequenced in each sample and reported as counts per million. MAIT TCRs were defined by TRAV1-2 paired with TRAJ12, TRAJ20 or TRAJ33, and iNKT TCRs by TRAV10 paired with TRAJ18. VDJdb, accessed on 1 November 2021, was searched for TCRs annotated for CMV, EBV and SARS-CoV-2, and TCRs annotated for more than one antigen were excluded. TCRdb ran its own pipeline on the public reads, namely fastp trimming at Q25 and MiXCR clone calling, and kept in-frame beta chains. Merged by CDR3 protein, the rows form single entries marked with the most common genes and DNA. The V and J calls reflect TCRdb's pipeline rather than the authors' work. This sample holds tens of thousands of distinct CDR3 sequences; 4.5% to 7% were observed only once. The top ten hold 4% to 4.5% of the sample.

The sequences come from whole blood, collected at baseline. The chain was built from TRBV30 and TRBJ2-1, with TRBD2 identical over 10 junction bases. The source is an adult who was a healthcare worker with PCR-confirmed SARS-CoV-2 infection or an uninfected control (not recorded which). The sequenced DNA: TGTGCCTGTAAGGAGGTCCGGCTAGCGGGAGTGTCTTCCTACAATGAGCAGTTCTTC. It specifies CACKEVRLAGVSSYNEQFF. Reference TRBV30 and TRBJ2-1 genes cover what lies past the CDR3, so the full variable domain is SQTIHQWPATLVQPVGSPLSLECTVEGTSNPNLYWYRQAAGRGLQLLFYSVGIGQISSEVPQNLSASRPQDRQFILSSKKLLLSDSGFYLCACKEVRLAGVSSYNEQFFGPGTRLTVL.